The 24 T cell receptor beta chains in this list originate from one sample, sequenced in a study of blood T cell repertoires in COVID-19. Clones were read by immunoSEQ multiplex PCR, and TCRdb kept only the in-frame ones, dropping some. The top ten hold under 3.5% of the sample, which has 110,000 to 150,000 clones, 75% to 90% seen once. The material sequenced was peripheral blood. All receptors derive from a woman between 55 and 75 years old with active COVID-19.

The chain links TRBV11-1 to TRBJ2-7; D might be TRBD1 (5 bases). CDR1 is SGHAT, CDR2 FQDESV, per germline (reference sequence). The CDR3 has 14 residues. V lost 5 bases and J 0 bases, leaving 11 bases between the germline ends. CDR3 in amino acids: CASSPQGFSYEQYF. In nucleotides, the CDR3 is TGTGCCAGCAGCCCTCAGGGATTCTCCTACGAGCAGTACTTC.

The chain's CDR3 is CASSLSAWRAANEQFF. The CDR3 DNA reads TGTGCCAGCAGTTTAAGCGCTTGGCGGGCCGCCAATGAGCAGTTCTTC. The V and J genes are TRBV28 and TRBJ2-1; weak D call: TRBD2 (5 bases). The germline gives CDR1 MDHEN, CDR2 SYDVKM. The CDR3 is 16 residues long. The ends were cut back, 2 bases at V and 6 bases at J, with 17 bases in the middle.

V gene TRBV27 combines with J gene TRBJ2-7, with 12 positions matching TRBD2. Trimming took 3 bases from V and 7 from J; bases not matched to a gene: 7. CDR3 length: 15 amino acids. The germline V gene has CDR1 MNHEY and CDR2 SMNVEV (reference sequence). The CDR3 spells CASSFATSGRREQYF. Here the CDR3 DNA reads TGTGCCAGCAGTTTCGCAACTAGCGGGAGGAGGGAGCAGTACTTC.

The sample holds one count of this clone. The chain links TRBV6-2 or TRBV6-3 to TRBJ2-1, with a weak D call TRBD2 (6 bases). CDR1 is MNHEY, CDR2 SVGEGT, per germline. V gave up 2 bases and J gave up 6 bases, with 11 bases separating them. The CDR3 spans 14 residues. The CDR3 nucleotides read TGTGCCAGCAGTTACACCGGGAGTAGCAATGAGCAGTTCTTC. Translation gives CASSYTGSSNEQFF.

The chain couples TRBV3-1 (or the pseudogene TRBV3-2) to TRBJ1-6; 9 nucleotides match TRBD1. The CDR3 contains 20 residues. Trimming cost V 0 bases and J 10 bases; bases outside gene matches: 19. Germline V gene data show CDR1 as LGHDT and CDR2 as YNNKEL (reference sequence). The CDR3 DNA is TGTGCCAGCAGCCAAGATCTCACACCGGGACAGGGATTACAGTGGTCACCCCTCCACTTT. This gives the protein CASSQDLTPGQGLQWSPLHF.

The V gene is TRBV11-2, the J gene TRBJ1-6, with D uncertain. The V gene lost 3 bases and the J gene lost 4 bases, with 7 bases spanning the gap. The germline gives CDR1 SGHAT, CDR2 FQNNGV. The CDR3 runs 14 residues. In DNA form, the CDR3 reads TGTGCCAGCAGCTTGACGGGATATAATTCACCCCTCCACTTT. Translated, it gives CASSLTGYNSPLHF.

This clone occurred once. V and J are TRBV30 and TRBJ2-2; 7 nucleotides line up with TRBD1. The germline gives CDR1 GTSNPN, CDR2 SVGIG (reference sequence). The CDR3 loop spans 15 amino acids. Trimming removed 2 bases from V and 1 base from J; junction bases left unmatched: 4. The CDR3 nucleotides are TGTGCCTGGAGTAGGGGGCCGGAGAACACCGGGGAGCTGTTTTTT. Its translation: CAWSRGPENTGELFF.

This clone has a single count. V gene TRBV4-3 combines with J gene TRBJ1-3; the D is unclear. This CDR3 region has 18 residues. CDR1 is LGHNA and CDR2 is YSLEER in the germline V gene. Trimming shortened V by 0 bases and J by 0 bases, and 15 bases separated the two germline ends. The chain's CDR3 is CASSQEWADSSSGNTIYF. The CDR3 DNA reads as TGCGCCAGCAGCCAAGAATGGGCGGACTCCAGCTCTGGAAACACCATATATTTT.

V and J are TRBV5-5 and TRBJ1-1; no clear D gene. The V gene lost 1 base and the J gene lost 1 base, with 8 bases spanning the gap. CDR3 length: 14 amino acids. Germline CDR1 SGHKS, CDR2 YYEKEE (reference sequence). The chain's CDR3 is CASSLSPGNTEAFF. CDR3 DNA: TGTGCCAGCAGCTTGTCTCCGGGGAACACTGAAGCTTTCTTT.

CDR3 sequence reads: CASFGSGPGYEQYF. CDR3 sequence (DNA): TGTGCCAGCTTTGGCTCCGGTCCGGGGTACGAGCAGTACTTC. V usage is TRBV2 and J usage is TRBJ2-7; D might be TRBD2 (5 bases). Trimming shortened V by 8 bases and J by 4 bases, and 18 bases separated the two germline ends. Germline CDR1 reads SNHLY; CDR2 reads FYNNEI. The CDR3 extends over 14 amino acids.

The rearrangement uses TRBV10-3 and TRBJ2-3; TRBD2 matches 9 bases. With 8 bases clipped from V and 5 bases from J, the junction kept 8 bases outside the gene matches. Germline CDR1 reads ENHRY; CDR2 reads SYGVKD. There are 14 residues in the CDR3. The CDR3 here is CAISPSGVGDTQYF. The CDR3 coding sequence is TGTGCCATCTCTCCTAGCGGGGTCGGAGATACGCAGTATTTT.

V and J are TRBV5-3 and TRBJ1-5, with 7 bases identical to TRBD1. TRBV5-3 is annotated as an ORF whose role is uncertain. V trimming: 5 bases; J trimming: 8 bases; junction bases outside the gene matches: 7. The CDR3 consists of 13 residues. The CDR3, as DNA: TGTGCCAGAAGAAAAACAGGGGTGGAGCCCCAGCATTTT. It yields the protein CARRKTGVEPQHF.

The chain uses TRBV3-1 (or the pseudogene TRBV3-2) and TRBJ2-1; 10 bases match TRBD1. The CDR3 contains 16 residues. Per the germline V gene, CDR1 is LGHDT and CDR2 is YNNKEL (reference sequence). Losses at the gene ends were 1 base for V and 6 bases for J; bases not matched to a gene: 6. The CDR3 spells CASSQVWGQGSNEQFF. CDR3 coding DNA: TGTGCCAGCAGCCAAGTTTGGGGACAGGGGTCCAATGAGCAGTTCTTC.

The chain combines TRBV15 with TRBJ1-5, with 8 bases that match TRBD1. Germline values: CDR1 LNHNV, CDR2 YYDKDF (reference sequence). The V segment lost 0 bases and the J segment 5 bases; nucleotides outside the gene matches: 9. The CDR3 runs 17 residues. The CDR3 loop reads CATSRDLGTGSDQPQHF. In DNA form, the CDR3 reads TGTGCCACCAGCAGAGATTTAGGGACAGGCAGCGATCAGCCCCAGCATTTT.

The chain uses TRBV9 and TRBJ2-1, with 8 bases fitting TRBD2. J gave up 3 bases and V 8 bases, and 4 bases lay outside the gene matches. This CDR3 has 13 amino acids. CDR1 SGDLS and CDR2 YYNGEE come from the germline V gene. The DNA of the CDR3 is TGTGCCAGTACTAGCGGTCTCTACAATGAGCAGTTCTTC. Its translation is CASTSGLYNEQFF.

The CDR3 loop is CASSLGTGNGYTF. CDR3 bases: TGCGCCAGCAGCTTGGGGACAGGCAACGGCTACACCTTC. The rearrangement joins TRBV5-1 to TRBJ1-2, with 7 bases fitting TRBD1. The CDR3 sequence is 13 residues long. Germline CDR1 SGHRS, CDR2 YFSETQ. V was clipped by 0 bases and J by 8 bases; unmatched bases: 4.

The rearrangement uses TRBV28 and TRBJ2-5; possibly TRBD2 for D (5 bases). Trimming took 4 bases from V and 4 from J, leaving 16 bases between them. CDR1 is MDHEN, CDR2 SYDVKM, per germline. This CDR3 contains 15 residues. The CDR3 DNA sequence: TGTGCCAGCAGTTCGGGAACTACCTTTGGAGAGACCCAGTACTTC. This sequence encodes CASSSGTTFGETQYF. The full variable domain, with the rest looked up from reference TRBV28 and TRBJ2-5, is DVKVTQSSRYLVKRTGEKVFLECVQDMDHENMFWYRQDPGLGLRLIYFSYDVKMKEKGDIPEGYSVSREKKERFSLILESASTNQTSMYLCASSSGTTFGETQYFGPGTRLLVL.

This chain links TRBV27 with TRBJ2-7, with TRBD2 matching over 7 bases. This CDR3 contains 15 residues. With V trimmed by 5 bases and J by 4 bases, 11 bases remained unmatched. Germline values: CDR1 MNHEY, CDR2 SMNVEV (reference sequence). DNA of the CDR3: TGTGCCAGCAGTCGCCCAGGCGGGAGAAGGTACGAGCAGTACTTC. This sequence encodes CASSRPGGRRYEQYF.

The V call is TRBV5-1, the J call TRBJ2-7, with 7 bases matching TRBD1. V trimming: 2 bases; J trimming: 3 bases; junction bases outside the gene matches: 8. The CDR3 contains 15 residues. Germline V lookup: CDR1 SGHRS, CDR2 YFSETQ. The CDR3 DNA is TGCGCCAGCAGCTTAGGGACAGTAGATGACTACGAGCAGTACTTC. It translates to CASSLGTVDDYEQYF.

The rearrangement links TRBV19 to TRBJ2-7; TRBD1 aligns across 7 bases. Germline CDR1 is LNHDA and CDR2 is SQIVND (reference sequence). V shed 4 bases and J 4 bases; nucleotides not matched to a gene: 4. The CDR3 is made up of 13 amino acids. The CDR3 sequence is CASSKGQHYEQYF. For the CDR3, the DNA is TGTGCCAGTAGTAAGGGACAGCATTACGAGCAGTACTTC.

The rearrangement links TRBV5-1 to TRBJ1-6; 8 bases align to TRBD1. V trimming: 6 bases; J trimming: 7 bases; junction bases outside the gene matches: 9. This CDR3 spans 15 amino acids. CDR1 is SGHRS and CDR2 is YFSETQ in the germline V gene. The CDR3 reads CASTSEDRGNSPLHF. The DNA of the CDR3 is TGCGCCAGCACAAGTGAAGACAGGGGCAATTCACCCCTCCACTTT.

The rearrangement joins TRBV28 to TRBJ2-7; 9 nucleotides agree with TRBD1. With 3 bases clipped from V and 5 bases from J, the junction kept 5 bases outside the gene matches. The CDR3 is 14 residues long. Germline values: CDR1 MDHEN, CDR2 SYDVKM. This CDR3 is CASSLGTGIDEQYF. Written as DNA, the CDR3 is TGTGCCAGCAGTTTGGGGACAGGGATCGACGAGCAGTACTTC.

The chain has TRBV4-2 and TRBJ1-1; D not certain. Germline CDR1 LGHNA, CDR2 YNFKEQ. The CDR3 is 16 amino acids. V lost 9 bases and J lost 6, with 26 bases in between. CDR3 sequence: CASSSPLGGGRAEAFF. The CDR3 bases are TGTGCCAGTTCCTCGCCATTGGGAGGCGGAAGGGCTGAAGCTTTCTTT.

Remarks on this clone: Lacking the conserved final phenylalanine or tryptophan, this CDR3 likely reflects a read error. The DNA is left out, because the CDR3 cannot be placed on it with certainty; the CDR3 is given as TCRdb lists it. The chain has TRBV6-2 or TRBV6-3 and TRBJ2-7; the table's D call, TRBD2, has no DNA check behind it. CDR1 and CDR2 from the germline V gene are MNHEY and SVGEGT. The CDR3 has 13 residues if both end residues are counted. The CDR3 reads CASSYPSLAGFLL.